The 9 T cell receptor beta chains in this list originate from one sample, sequenced in a study of shared clonotypes between healthy human individuals. This table comes from immunoSEQ multiplex PCR, and its TCRdb copy is limited to in-frame clones, with some not included. Of roughly 2,000,000 clones listed, about 93% are singletons. The naive CD8 fraction comprised CD45RO-negative cells positively selected for CCR7 and excluded terminally differentiated effector memory CD45RA+ cells. Sequences were obtained from naive CD8+ T cells from PBMCs. These receptors all stem from a man aged 18 to 30 in good health. Some clones in this sample may be carry-over from other donors' samples.

Only one count was recorded for this clone. Different DNA sequences within this sample yield the same CDR3. This chain links TRBV29-1 with TRBJ2-7, with unresolved D. Germline CDR1 and CDR2: SQVTM and ANQGSEA. This CDR3 spans 12 amino acids. Trimming pared 1 base from V and 0 bases from J, leaving 4 bases between. For the CDR3, the DNA is TGCAGCGTTGAAGCTGACTCCTACGAGCAGTACTTC. This codes for CSVEADSYEQYF.

On this clone itself: This same CDR3 is encoded by further DNA sequences in the sample. The chain couples TRBV27 to TRBJ2-1; no clear D gene. CDR1 and CDR2 (germline): MNHEY, SMNVEV (reference sequence). V gave up 2 bases and J gave up 1 base, with 9 bases separating them. The CDR3 consists of 15 residues. CDR3 region: CASSLRTSSYNEQFF. CDR3 DNA sequence: TGTGCCAGCAGTTTAAGGACGTCTTCCTACAATGAGCAGTTCTTC.

The chain couples TRBV29-1 to TRBJ2-5; a weak D match, TRBD1 (6 bases). With the DNA end fitting TRBJ2-7 better, the J assignment may be wrong. Germline values: CDR1 SQVTM, CDR2 ANQGSEA. The CDR3 spans 15 residues. The CDR3 DNA sequence: TGCAGCGTGCTAGATCCGGGACATCTGACCTACGAGCAGTACTTC. Translated: CSVLDPGHLTYEQYF.

The chain is built from TRBV13 and TRBJ2-1, with 9 bases identical to TRBD1. CDR1 and CDR2 from the germline V gene are PRHDT and FYEKMQ (reference sequence). The CDR3 length is 16 residues. Germline trimming cut 4 bases from V and 3 bases from J; bases unmatched to any gene: 7. This chain's CDR3 is CASSYLGTGIYNEQFF. CDR3 coding DNA: TGTGCCAGCAGCTACCTTGGGACAGGGATCTACAATGAGCAGTTCTTC.

This clone was picked up a small number of times. The chain joins TRBV29-1 to TRBJ1-5; 7 bases are a match to TRBD1. Germline trimming cut 5 bases from V and 1 base from J; bases unmatched to any gene: 5. CDR1 and CDR2 from the germline V gene are SQVTM and ANQGSEA. The CDR3 contains 14 residues. CDR3: CSVSDRYSNQPQHF. The CDR3 bases are TGCAGCGTTTCGGACAGGTACAGCAATCAGCCCCAGCATTTT.

This sequence joins TRBV6-1 and TRBJ1-1; D is uncertain. The CDR3 runs 12 residues. V lost 9 bases, J lost 0 bases, and 8 bases lay in between. Germline lookup yields CDR1 MNHNS and CDR2 SASEGT. For the CDR3, the DNA is TGTGCCAGTCAAATTATGAACACTGAAGCTTTCTTT. It encodes CASQIMNTEAFF.

The chain employs TRBV11-3 and TRBJ2-1, with 12 positions matching TRBD1. V lost 5 bases and J lost 9; bases outside the gene matches: 11. The CDR3 contains 16 residues. Germline-derived CDR1 and CDR2 are SGHNT and YENEEA. The CDR3, as DNA: TGTGCCAGCAGCCAGGGACAGGGGGCCGGTTGGGGTGAGCAGTTCTTC. Its protein is CASSQGQGAGWGEQFF.

V usage is TRBV18 and J usage is TRBJ2-1, with D tentatively TRBD2 (6 bases). Per the germline V gene, CDR1 is KGHSH and CDR2 is LQKENI. The CDR3 totals 16 residues. V was clipped by 4 bases and J by 5 bases, with 18 bases between them. CDR3 in amino acids: CASSLRTSGRNNEQFF. The DNA of the CDR3 is TGTGCCAGCTCACTGAGGACCTCAGGGAGGAACAATGAGCAGTTCTTC.

There are a few counts of this clone. The J gene is TRBJ1-2, the V gene TRBV19; TRBD1 aligns across 9 bases. Germline V CDR1 and CDR2: LNHDA, SQIVND (reference sequence). The CDR3 contains 13 residues. With 4 bases clipped from V and 8 bases from J, the junction kept 5 bases outside the gene matches. CDR3 sequence reads: CASSTWTGVGYTF. DNA for the CDR3: TGTGCCAGTAGTACATGGACAGGGGTCGGCTACACCTTC.